This is a list of T cell receptor beta chains from one sample in a study of control samples from healthy donors and cancer patients. TCRdb keeps only in-frame clones here, not all; method: immunoSEQ multiplex PCR. The table includes 45,000 to 60,000 clones, around 87% detected once. The sequenced sample consisted of PBMCs. These receptor sequences come from a man aged 55 to 69 with head and neck cancer. The CDR3 runs from the conserved cysteine through the conserved F or W. A D gene is named only where the DNA matches it firmly.

J gene	D gene	V gene	CDR3 protein	CDR3 DNA
TRBJ1-2	TRBD1	TRBV6-5	CASSKKRQGHYGYTF	TGTGCCAGCAGCAAAAAGAGACAGGGACACTATGGCTACACCTTC
TRBJ2-1	NA	TRBV4-2	CASSQQLGEQFF	TGTGCCAGCAGCCAACAATTGGGGGAGCAGTTCTTC
TRBJ2-7	NA	TRBV5-1	CASSLPTRSTLIEQYF	TGCGCCAGCAGCTTACCTACGAGGTCGACCCTCATCGAGCAGTACTTC
TRBJ2-7	TRBD1	TRBV28	CASRLGQARGEQYF	TGTGCCAGCAGACTAGGACAGGCACGGGGCGAGCAGTACTTC
TRBJ1-1	NA	TRBV10-3	CAITATGGLEAEAFF	TGTGCCATCACTGCAACGGGGGGGCTGGAGGCTGAAGCTTTCTTT
TRBJ2-1	NA	TRBV19	CASSIQWSSYNEQFF	TGTGCCAGTAGTATTCAGTGGAGCTCCTACAATGAGCAGTTCTTC
TRBJ1-5	NA	TRBV27	CASSLKGKGPQHF	TGTGCCAGCAGTTTAAAGGGGAAGGGGCCCCAGCATTTT
TRBJ2-7	NA	TRBV5-1	CASSHSGTEYYEQYF	TGCGCCAGCAGCCACTCCGGGACGGAGTACTACGAGCAGTACTTC
TRBJ1-1	TRBD1	TRBV28	CASSARGGTVTEAFF	TGTGCCAGCAGTGCCAGGGGGGGGACAGTCACTGAAGCTTTCTTT
TRBJ1-1	NA	TRBV30	CAWNAPRGGGTEAFF	TGTGCCTGGAACGCCCCTCGGGGCGGGGGCACTGAAGCTTTCTTT
TRBJ1-4	NA	TRBV3-1/TRBV3-2	CASSQQGRNEKLFF	TGTGCCAGCAGCCAACAGGGGAGAAATGAAAAACTGTTTTTT
TRBJ2-5	NA	TRBV27	CASSLSRWGETQYF	TGTGCCAGCAGTTTATCGCGGTGGGGGGAGACCCAGTACTTC
TRBJ2-5	NA	TRBV27	CASSSGQKYNRETQYF	TGTGCCAGCAGTTCAGGACAGAAATATAACCGAGAGACCCAGTACTTC
TRBJ2-7	NA	TRBV14	CASSHDKLAPGTYEQYF	TGTGCCAGCAGCCACGACAAGCTAGCGCCAGGTACCTACGAGCAGTACTTC
TRBJ1-4	NA	TRBV5-8	CASSLGVDDRNEKLFF	TGTGCCAGCAGCTTGGGGGTGGACGATCGTAATGAAAAACTGTTTTTT
TRBJ2-2	NA	TRBV18	CASSPYAVNGPGELFF	TGTGCCAGCTCACCGTATGCCGTTAATGGCCCCGGGGAGCTGTTTTTT
TRBJ2-3	NA	TRBV7-6	CASSLQGDTQYF	TGTGCCAGCAGCTTACAGGGTGATACGCAGTATTTT